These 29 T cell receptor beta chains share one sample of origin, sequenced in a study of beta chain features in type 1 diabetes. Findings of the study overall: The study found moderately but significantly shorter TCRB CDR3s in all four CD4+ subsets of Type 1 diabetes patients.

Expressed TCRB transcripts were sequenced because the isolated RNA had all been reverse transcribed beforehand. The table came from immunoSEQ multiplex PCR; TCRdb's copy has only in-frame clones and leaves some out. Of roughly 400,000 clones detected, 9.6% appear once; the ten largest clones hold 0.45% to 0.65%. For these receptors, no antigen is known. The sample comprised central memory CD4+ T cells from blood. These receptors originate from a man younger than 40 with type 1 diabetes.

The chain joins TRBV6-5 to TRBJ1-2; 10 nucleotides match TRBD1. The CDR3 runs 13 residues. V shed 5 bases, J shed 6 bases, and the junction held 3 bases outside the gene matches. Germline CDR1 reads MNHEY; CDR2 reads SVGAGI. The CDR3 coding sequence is TGTGCCAGCAGTCTGACAGGGGGCGATGGCTACACCTTC. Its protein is CASSLTGGDGYTF.

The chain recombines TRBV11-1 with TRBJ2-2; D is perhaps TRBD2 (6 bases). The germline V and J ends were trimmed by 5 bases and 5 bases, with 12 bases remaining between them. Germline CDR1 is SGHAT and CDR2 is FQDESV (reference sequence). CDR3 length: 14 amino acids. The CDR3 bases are TGTGCCAGCAGCCATGCGGGACGAACCGGGGAGCTGTTTTTT. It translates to CASSHAGRTGELFF.

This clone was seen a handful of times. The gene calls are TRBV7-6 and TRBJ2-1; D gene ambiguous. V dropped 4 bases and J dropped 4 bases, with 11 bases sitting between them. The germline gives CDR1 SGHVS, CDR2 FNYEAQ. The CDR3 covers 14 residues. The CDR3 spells CASSSRPTYNEQFF. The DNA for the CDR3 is TGTGCCAGCAGCTCCCGACCCACTTACAATGAGCAGTTCTTC.

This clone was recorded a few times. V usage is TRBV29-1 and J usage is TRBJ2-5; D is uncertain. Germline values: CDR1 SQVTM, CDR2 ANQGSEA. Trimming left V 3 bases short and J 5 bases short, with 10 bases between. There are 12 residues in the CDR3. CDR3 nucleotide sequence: TGCAGCGTTGACCTGGGCGCCGAGACCCAGTACTTC. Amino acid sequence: CSVDLGAETQYF. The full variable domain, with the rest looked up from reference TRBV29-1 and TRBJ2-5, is SAVISQKPSRDICQRGTSLTIQCQVDSQVTMMFWYRQQPGQSLTLIATANQGSEATYESGFVIDKFPISRPNLTFSTLTVSNMSPEDSSIYLCSVDLGAETQYFGPGTRLLVL.

DNA of the CDR3: TGTGCCAGCGAAAAAACGGGTACGAACGAGCAGTACTTC. Protein product: CASEKTGTNEQYF. The chain joins TRBV7-2 to TRBJ2-7; D remains ambiguous. Germline loops: CDR1 SGHTA, CDR2 FQGNSA. CDR3 size: 13 residues. V dropped 8 bases and J dropped 5 bases, with 16 bases sitting between them.

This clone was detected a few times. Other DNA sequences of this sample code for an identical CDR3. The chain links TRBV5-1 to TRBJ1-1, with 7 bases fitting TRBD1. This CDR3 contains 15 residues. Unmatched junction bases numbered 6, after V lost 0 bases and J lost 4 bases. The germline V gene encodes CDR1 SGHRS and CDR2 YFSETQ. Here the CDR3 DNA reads TGCGCCAGCAGCTTGGATGGGGACAGAGGCACTGAAGCTTTCTTT. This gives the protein CASSLDGDRGTEAFF.

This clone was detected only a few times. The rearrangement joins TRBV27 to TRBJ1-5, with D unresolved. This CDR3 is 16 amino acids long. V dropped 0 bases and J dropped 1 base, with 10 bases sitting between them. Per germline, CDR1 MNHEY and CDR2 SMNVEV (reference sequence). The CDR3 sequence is CASSLSYTGSNQPQHF. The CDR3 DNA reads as TGTGCCAGCAGTTTATCGTATACGGGGAGCAATCAGCCCCAGCATTTT.

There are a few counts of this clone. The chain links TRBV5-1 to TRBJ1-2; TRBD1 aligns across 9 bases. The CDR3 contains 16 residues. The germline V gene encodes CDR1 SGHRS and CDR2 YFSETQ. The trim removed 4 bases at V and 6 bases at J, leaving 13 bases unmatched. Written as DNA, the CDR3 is TGCGCCAGCAGCGGGGGACAGGGAGGGACGCAGGATGGCTACACCTTC. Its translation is CASSGGQGGTQDGYTF.

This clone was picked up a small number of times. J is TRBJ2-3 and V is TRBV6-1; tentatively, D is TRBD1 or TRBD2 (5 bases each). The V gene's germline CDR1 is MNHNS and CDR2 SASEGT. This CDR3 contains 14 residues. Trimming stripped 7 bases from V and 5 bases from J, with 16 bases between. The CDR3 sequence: CASKPGTSIDTQYF. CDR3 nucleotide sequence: TGTGCCAGCAAGCCCGGGACCTCAATAGATACGCAGTATTTT.

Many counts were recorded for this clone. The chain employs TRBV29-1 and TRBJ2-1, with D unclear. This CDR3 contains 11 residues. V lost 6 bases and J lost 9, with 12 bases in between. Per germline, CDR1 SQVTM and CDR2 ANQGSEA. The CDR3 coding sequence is TGCAGCGTCCCTAGATTGGGTGAGCAGTTCTTC. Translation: CSVPRLGEQFF.

CDR3 loop: CASFRGTGELSGANVLTF. For the CDR3, the DNA is TGTGCCAGTTTTCGGGGGACAGGGGAGCTCTCTGGGGCCAACGTCCTGACTTTC. V usage is TRBV19 and J usage is TRBJ2-6; 10 bases agree with TRBD1. The CDR3 spans 18 residues. The germline gives CDR1 LNHDA, CDR2 SQIVND (reference sequence). V lost 8 bases to trimming and J lost 0 bases; unmatched junction nucleotides: 10. The full variable domain, with the rest looked up from reference TRBV19 and TRBJ2-6, is DGGITQSPKYLFRKEGQNVTLSCEQNLNHDAMYWYRQDPGQGLRLIYYSQIVNDFQKGDIAEGYSVSREKKESFPLTVTSAQKNPTAFYLCASFRGTGELSGANVLTFGAGSRLTVL.

CDR3 bases: TGTGCCAGCAGCTCGAGGGACAGAGGAAACACCATATATTTT. It is translated as CASSSRDRGNTIYF. The chain employs TRBV7-9 and TRBJ1-3; 7 positions match TRBD1. The CDR3 is 14 amino acids. CDR1 and CDR2 from the germline V gene are SEHNR and FQNEAQ (reference sequence). With 4 bases clipped from V and 4 bases from J, the junction kept 4 bases outside the gene matches. Supplemented by reference TRBV7-9 and TRBJ1-3, the full variable domain reads DTGVSQNPRHKITKRGQNVTFRCDPISEHNRLYWYRQTLGQGPEFLTYFQNEAQLEKSRLLSDRFSAERPKGSFSTLEIQRTEQGDSAMYLCASSSRDRGNTIYFGEGSWLTVV.

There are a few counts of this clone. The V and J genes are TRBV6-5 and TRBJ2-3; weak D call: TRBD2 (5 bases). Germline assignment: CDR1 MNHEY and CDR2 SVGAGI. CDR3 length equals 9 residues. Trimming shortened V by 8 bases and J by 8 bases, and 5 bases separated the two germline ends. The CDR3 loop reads CASEGTQYF. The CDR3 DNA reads TGTGCCAGCGAGGGTACGCAGTATTTT.

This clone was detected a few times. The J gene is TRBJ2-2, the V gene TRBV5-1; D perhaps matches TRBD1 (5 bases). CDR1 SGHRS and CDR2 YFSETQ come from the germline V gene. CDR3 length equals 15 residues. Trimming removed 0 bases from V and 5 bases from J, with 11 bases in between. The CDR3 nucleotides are TGCGCCAGCAGCTTGGAGTCAGGGCGGACCGGGGAGCTGTTTTTT. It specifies CASSLESGRTGELFF.

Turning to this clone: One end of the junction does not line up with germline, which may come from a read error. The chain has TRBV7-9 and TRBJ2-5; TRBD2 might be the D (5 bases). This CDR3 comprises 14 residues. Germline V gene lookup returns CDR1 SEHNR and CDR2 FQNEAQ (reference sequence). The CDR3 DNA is TGCGCCAGCAGCCAAGAACCTAGCAGCCAGACCCAGTACTTC. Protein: CASSQEPSSQTQYF.

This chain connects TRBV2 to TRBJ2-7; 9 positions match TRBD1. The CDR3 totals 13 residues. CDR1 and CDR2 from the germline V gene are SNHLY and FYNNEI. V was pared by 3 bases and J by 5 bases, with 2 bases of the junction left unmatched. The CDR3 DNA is TGTGCCAGCAGTGAGGGACAGGGCCACGAGCAGTACTTC. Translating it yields CASSEGQGHEQYF.

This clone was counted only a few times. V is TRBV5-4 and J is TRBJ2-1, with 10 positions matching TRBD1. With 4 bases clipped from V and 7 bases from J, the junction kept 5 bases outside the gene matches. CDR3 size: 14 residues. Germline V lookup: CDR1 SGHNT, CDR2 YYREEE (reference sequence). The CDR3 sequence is CASSLWTGGNEQFF. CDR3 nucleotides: TGTGCCAGCAGCCTCTGGACAGGGGGTAATGAGCAGTTCTTC.

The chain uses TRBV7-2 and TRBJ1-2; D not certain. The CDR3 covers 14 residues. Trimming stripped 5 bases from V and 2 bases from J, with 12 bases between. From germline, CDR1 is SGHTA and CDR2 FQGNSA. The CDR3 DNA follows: TGTGCCAGCAGCCTAGGGAGTGCGAACTATGGCTACACCTTC. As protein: CASSLGSANYGYTF. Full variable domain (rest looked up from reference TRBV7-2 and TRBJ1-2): GAGVSQSPSNKVTEKGKDVELRCDPISGHTALYWYRQSLGQGLEFLIYFQGNSAPDKSGLPSDRFSAERTGGSVSTLTIQRTQQEDSAVYLCASSLGSANYGYTFGSGTRLTVV.

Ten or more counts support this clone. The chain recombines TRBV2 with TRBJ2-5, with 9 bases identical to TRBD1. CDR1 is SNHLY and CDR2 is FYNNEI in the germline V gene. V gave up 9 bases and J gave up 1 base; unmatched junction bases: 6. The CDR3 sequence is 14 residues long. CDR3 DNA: TGTGCCAGGACGTCGACAGGGGGCCAAGAGACCCAGTACTTC. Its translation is CARTSTGGQETQYF.

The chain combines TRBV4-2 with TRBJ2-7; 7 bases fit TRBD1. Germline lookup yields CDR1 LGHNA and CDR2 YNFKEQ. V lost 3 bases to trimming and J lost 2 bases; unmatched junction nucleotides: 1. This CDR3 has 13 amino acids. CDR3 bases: TGTGCCAGCAGCCATGACAGGGCCTACGAGCAGTACTTC. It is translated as CASSHDRAYEQYF.

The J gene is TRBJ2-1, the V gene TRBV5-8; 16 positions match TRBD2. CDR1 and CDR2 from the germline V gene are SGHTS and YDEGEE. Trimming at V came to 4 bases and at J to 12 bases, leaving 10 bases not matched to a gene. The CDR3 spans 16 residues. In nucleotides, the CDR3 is TGTGCCAGCAGCAACGGGGGACTAGCGGGAGGGGAATCGCAGTTCTTC. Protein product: CASSNGGLAGGESQFF.

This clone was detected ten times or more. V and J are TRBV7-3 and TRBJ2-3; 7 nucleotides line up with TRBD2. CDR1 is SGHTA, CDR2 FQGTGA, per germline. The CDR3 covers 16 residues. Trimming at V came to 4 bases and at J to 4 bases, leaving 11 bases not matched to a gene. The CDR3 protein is CASSSQPGSGADTQYF. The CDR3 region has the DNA TGTGCCAGCAGCTCTCAACCGGGGAGCGGGGCAGATACGCAGTATTTT.

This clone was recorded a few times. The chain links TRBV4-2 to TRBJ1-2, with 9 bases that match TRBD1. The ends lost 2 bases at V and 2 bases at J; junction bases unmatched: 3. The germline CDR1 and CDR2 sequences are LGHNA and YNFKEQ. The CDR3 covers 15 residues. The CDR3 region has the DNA TGTGCCAGCAGCCAATTAGGACAGGGGAACTATGGCTACACCTTC. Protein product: CASSQLGQGNYGYTF.

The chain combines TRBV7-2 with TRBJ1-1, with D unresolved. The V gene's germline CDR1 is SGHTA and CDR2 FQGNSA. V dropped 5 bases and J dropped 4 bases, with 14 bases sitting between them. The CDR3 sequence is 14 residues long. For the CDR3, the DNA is TGTGCCAGCAGCCGCCCGCAAGAGCGCACTGAAGCTTTCTTT. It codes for CASSRPQERTEAFF.

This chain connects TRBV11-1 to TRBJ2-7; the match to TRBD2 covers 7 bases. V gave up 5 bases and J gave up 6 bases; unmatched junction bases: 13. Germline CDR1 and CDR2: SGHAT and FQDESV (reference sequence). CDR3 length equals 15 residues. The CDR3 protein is CASSIEWGGQGEQYF. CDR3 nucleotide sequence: TGTGCCAGCAGCATCGAGTGGGGAGGGCAAGGCGAGCAGTACTTC.

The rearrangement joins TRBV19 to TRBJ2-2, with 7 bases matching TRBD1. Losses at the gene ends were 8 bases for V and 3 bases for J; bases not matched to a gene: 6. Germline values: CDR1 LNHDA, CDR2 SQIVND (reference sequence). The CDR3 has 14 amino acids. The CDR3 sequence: CASLGQADTGELFF. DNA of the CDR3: TGTGCCAGTCTCGGACAGGCCGACACCGGGGAGCTGTTTTTT.

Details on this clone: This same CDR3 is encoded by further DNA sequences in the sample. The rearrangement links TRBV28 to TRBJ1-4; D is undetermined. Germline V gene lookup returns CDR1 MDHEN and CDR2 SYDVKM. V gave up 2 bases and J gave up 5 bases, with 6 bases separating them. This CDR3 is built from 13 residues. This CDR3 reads CASSLPGNEKLFF. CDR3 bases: TGTGCCAGCAGTTTACCGGGGAATGAAAAACTGTTTTTT.

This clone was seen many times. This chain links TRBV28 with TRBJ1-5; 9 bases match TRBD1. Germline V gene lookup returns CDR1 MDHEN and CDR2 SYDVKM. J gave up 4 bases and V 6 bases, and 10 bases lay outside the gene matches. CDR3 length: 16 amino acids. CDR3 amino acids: CASSSPIGTGNQPQHF. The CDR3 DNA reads TGTGCCAGCAGCTCCCCTATCGGGACAGGGAATCAGCCCCAGCATTTT.

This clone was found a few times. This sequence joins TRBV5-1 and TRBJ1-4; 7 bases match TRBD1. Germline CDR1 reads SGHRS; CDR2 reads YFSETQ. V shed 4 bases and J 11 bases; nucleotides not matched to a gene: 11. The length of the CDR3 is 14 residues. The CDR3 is CASSDGDSASKLFF. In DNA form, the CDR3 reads TGCGCCAGCAGCGACGGGGACAGCGCTTCCAAACTGTTTTTT.